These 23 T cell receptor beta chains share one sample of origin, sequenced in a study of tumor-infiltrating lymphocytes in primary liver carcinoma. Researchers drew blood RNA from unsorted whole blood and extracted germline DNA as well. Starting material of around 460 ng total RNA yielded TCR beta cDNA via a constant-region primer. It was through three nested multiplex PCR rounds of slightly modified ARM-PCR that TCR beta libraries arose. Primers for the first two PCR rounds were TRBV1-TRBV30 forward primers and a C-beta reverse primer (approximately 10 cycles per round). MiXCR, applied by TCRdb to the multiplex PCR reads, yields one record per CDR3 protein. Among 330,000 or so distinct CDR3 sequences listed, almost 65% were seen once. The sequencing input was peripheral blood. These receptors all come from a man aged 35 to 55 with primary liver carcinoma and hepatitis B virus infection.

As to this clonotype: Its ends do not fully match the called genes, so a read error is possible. CDR3 coding DNA: TGTGCCAGCAAGACAGGGGACGTTTATACTGAGGCTTTCTTT. The encoded protein is CASKTGDVYTEAFF. The chain links TRBV6-2 or TRBV6-3 to TRBJ1-1; 8 bases match TRBD1. There are 14 residues in the CDR3. Germline V lookup: CDR1 MNHEY, CDR2 SVGEGT.

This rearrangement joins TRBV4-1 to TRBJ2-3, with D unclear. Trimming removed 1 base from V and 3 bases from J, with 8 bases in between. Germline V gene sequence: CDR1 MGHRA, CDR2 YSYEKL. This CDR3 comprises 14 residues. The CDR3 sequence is CASSQGPITDTQYF. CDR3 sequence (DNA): TGCGCCAGCAGCCAAGGGCCAATTACAGATACGCAGTATTTT.

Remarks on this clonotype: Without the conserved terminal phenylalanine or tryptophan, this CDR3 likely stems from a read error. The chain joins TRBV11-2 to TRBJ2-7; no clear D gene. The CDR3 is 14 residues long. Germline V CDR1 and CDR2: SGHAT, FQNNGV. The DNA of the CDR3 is TGTGCCAGCAACTTAGGGCCACAGTCCTACGAGCAGTACTTA. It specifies CASNLGPQSYEQYL.

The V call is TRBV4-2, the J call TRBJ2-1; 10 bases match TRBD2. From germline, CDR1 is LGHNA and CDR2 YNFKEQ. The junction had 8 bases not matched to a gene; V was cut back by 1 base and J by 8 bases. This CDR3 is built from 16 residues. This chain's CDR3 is CASSQGDLAGVHEQFF. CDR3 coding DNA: TGTGCCAGCAGCCAAGGGGACCTAGCGGGAGTGCATGAGCAGTTCTTC.

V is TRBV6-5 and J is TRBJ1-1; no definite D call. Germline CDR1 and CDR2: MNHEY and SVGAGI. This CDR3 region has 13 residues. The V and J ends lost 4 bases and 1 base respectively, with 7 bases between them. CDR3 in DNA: TGTGCCAGCAGTTCGTGCAGGAACACTGAAGCTTTCTTT. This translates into CASSSCRNTEAFF.

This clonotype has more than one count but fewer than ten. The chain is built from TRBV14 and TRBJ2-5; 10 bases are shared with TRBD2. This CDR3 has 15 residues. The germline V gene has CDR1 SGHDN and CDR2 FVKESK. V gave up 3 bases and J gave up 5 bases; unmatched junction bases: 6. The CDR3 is CASSQLAGVFETQYF. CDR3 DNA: TGTGCCAGCAGCCAGCTAGCGGGAGTCTTTGAGACCCAGTACTTC.

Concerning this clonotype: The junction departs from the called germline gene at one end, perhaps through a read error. The CDR3 loop is CASSSVGRENEKLFF. In DNA, the CDR3 is TGTGCCAGCAGTTCCGTTGGACGGGAAAATGAAAAACTGTTTTTC. The V gene is TRBV6-6, the J gene TRBJ1-4; D not certain. The CDR3 is 15 amino acids. Per the germline V gene, CDR1 is MNHNY and CDR2 is SVGAGI (reference sequence).

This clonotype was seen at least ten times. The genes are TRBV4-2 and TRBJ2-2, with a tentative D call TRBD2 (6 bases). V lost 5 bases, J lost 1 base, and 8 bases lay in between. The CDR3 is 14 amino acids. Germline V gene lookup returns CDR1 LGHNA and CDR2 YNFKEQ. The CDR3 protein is CASSSEGNTGELFF. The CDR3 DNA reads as TGTGCCAGCAGCTCGGAGGGGAACACCGGGGAGCTGTTTTTT.

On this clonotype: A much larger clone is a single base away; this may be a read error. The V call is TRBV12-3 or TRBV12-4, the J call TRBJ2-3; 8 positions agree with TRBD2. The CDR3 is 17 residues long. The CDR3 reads CAGSIGIAGRPPDTQYF. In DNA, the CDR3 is TGTGCCGGCAGTATCGGGATAGCGGGACGCCCCCCAGATACGCAGTATTTT.

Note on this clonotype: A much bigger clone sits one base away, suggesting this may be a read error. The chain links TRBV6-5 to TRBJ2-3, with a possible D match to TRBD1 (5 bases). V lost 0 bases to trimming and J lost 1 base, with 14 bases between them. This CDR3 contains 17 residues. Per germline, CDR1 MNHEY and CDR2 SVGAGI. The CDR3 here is CASSYSDIPVGTDTQYF. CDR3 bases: TGTGCCAGCAGTTACTCGGACATCCCCGTGGGCACAGATACGCAGTATTTT.

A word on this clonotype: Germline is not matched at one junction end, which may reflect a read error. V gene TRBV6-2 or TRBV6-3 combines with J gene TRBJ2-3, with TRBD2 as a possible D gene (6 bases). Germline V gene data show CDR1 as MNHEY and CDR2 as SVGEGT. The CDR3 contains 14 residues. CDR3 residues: CANSYASPGETQYF. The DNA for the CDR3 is TGTGCCAACAGTTACGCTAGCCCGGGGGAAACGCAGTATTTT.

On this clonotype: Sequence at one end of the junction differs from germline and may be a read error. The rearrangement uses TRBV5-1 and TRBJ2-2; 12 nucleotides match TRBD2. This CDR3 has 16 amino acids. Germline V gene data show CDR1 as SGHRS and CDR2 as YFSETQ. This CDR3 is CASSLWTSGNTVELFF. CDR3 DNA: TGCGCCAGCAGCTTGTGGACTAGCGGGAACACCGTGGAGCTGTTTTTT.

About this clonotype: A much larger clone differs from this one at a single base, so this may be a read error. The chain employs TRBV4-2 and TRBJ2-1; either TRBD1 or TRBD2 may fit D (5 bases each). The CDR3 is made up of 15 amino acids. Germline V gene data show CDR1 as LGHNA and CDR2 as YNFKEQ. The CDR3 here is CASSHLRGEYNEQSF. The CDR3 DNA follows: TGTGCCAGCAGCCACCTGAGAGGGGAATACAATGAGCAGTCCTTC.

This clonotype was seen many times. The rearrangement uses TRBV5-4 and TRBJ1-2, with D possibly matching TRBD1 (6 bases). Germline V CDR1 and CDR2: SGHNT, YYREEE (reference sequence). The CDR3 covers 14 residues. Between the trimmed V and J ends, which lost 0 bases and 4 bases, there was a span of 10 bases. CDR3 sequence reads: CASSLEGGLYGYTF. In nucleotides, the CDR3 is TGTGCCAGCAGCTTGGAGGGGGGCCTCTATGGCTACACCTTC.

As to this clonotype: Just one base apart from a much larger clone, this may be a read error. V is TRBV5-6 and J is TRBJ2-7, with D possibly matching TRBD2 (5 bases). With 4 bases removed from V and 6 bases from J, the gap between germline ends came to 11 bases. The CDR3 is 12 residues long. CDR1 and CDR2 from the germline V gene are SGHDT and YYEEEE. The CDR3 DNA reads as TGTGCCAGCAGCCACCCCGGGATCGAGCAGTACTTC. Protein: CASSHPGIEQYF. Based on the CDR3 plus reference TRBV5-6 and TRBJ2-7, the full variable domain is DAGVTQSPTHLIKTRGQQVTLRCSPKSGHDTVSWYQQALGQGPQFIFQYYEEEERQRGNFPDRFSGHQFPNYSSELNVNALLLGDSALYLCASSHPGIEQYFGPGTRLTVT.

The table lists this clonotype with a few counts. CDR3 residues: CASSLNPGLVGNEQFF. The DNA of the CDR3 is TGTGCCAGCAGTTTGAATCCGGGACTGGTAGGCAATGAGCAGTTCTTC. The chain links TRBV6-5 to TRBJ2-1; tentatively, D is TRBD2 (6 bases). CDR3 size: 16 residues. Germline V gene sequence: CDR1 MNHEY, CDR2 SVGAGI. V lost 4 bases to trimming and J lost 6 bases, with 19 bases between them.

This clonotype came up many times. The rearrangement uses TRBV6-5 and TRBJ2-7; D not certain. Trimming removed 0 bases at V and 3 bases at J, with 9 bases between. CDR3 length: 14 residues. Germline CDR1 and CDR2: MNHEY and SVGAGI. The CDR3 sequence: CASSYSMADYEQYF. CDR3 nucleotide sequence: TGTGCCAGCAGTTACTCGATGGCGGACTACGAGCAGTACTTC.

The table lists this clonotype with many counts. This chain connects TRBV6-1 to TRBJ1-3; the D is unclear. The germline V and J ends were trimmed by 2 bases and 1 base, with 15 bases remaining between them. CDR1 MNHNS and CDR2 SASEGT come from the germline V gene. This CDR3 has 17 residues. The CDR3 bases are TGTGCCAGCAGTGAAAATGATGTGGGGTTTTCTGGAAACACCATATATTTT. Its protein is CASSENDVGFSGNTIYF.

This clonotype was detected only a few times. Here the CDR3 DNA reads TGTGCCAGCAGCTTAAGTGAAGGCGTGGATTCACCCCTCCACTTT. Its translation: CASSLSEGVDSPLHF. The chain employs TRBV13 and TRBJ1-6; unclear D gene. The CDR3 totals 15 residues. Trimming removed 2 bases at V and 8 bases at J, with 13 bases between. Germline CDR1 PRHDT, CDR2 FYEKMQ (reference sequence). Based on the CDR3 plus reference TRBV13 and TRBJ1-6, the full variable domain is AAGVIQSPRHLIKEKRETATLKCYPIPRHDTVYWYQQGPGQDPQFLISFYEKMQSDKGSIPDRFSAQQFSDYHSELNMSSLELGDSALYFCASSLSEGVDSPLHFGNGTRLTVT.

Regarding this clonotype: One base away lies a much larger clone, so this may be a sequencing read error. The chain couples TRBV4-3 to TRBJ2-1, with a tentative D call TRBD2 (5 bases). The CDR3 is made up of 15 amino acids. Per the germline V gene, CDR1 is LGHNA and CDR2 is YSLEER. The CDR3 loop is CASSQGHRGSYERFF. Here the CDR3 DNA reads TGCGCCAGCAGCCAAGGACACCGGGGATCCTATGAGCGGTTCTTC.

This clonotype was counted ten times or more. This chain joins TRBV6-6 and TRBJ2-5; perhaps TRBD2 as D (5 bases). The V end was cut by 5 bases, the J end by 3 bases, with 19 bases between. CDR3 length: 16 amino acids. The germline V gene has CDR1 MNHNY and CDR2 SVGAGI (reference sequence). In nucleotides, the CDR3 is TGTGCCAGCAGTACTCGGGGAGTAACGAGGGAAGAGACCCAGTACTTC. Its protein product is CASSTRGVTREETQYF.

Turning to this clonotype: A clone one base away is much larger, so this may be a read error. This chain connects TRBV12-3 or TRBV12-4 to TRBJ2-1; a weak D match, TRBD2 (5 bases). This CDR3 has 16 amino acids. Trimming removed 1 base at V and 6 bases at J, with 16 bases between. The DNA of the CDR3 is TGTGCCAGCAGTTTAGTCGTAGTGGGAGTCTCCAATGAGCAGTTCTTC. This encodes CASSLVVVGVSNEQFF.

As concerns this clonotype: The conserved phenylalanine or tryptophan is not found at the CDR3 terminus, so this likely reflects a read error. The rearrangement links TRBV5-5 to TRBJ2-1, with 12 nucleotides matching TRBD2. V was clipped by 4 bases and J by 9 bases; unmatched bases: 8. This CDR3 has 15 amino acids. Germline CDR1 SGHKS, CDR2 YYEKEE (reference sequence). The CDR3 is CASSVGLAGSGEQFY. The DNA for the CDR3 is TGTGCCAGCAGCGTCGGACTAGCGGGAAGCGGTGAGCAGTTCTAC.